This T cell receptor beta chain stems from a study of cytomegalovirus exposure and HLA in healthy donors. Regarding the study as a whole: Looking again later, the authors saw that most CMV-associated TCR beta chains seemed HLA-restricted. In a later analysis, HLA-C alleles had the fewest associated TCRs, DRB1 alleles the most. A later analysis associated 15,000 to 20,000 TCR beta sequences with HLA alleles at a 0.05 false discovery rate. TCR beta V- and J-gene trimming was later associated with a missense DCLRE1C variant.

PCR primers comprised 60 Vbeta and 13 Jbeta primers. The protocol was immunoSEQ multiplex PCR, while the TCRdb copy is restricted to in-frame clones and leaves out a portion. The data hold roughly 62,000 clones, with about 69% observed a single time. In the case of this clone: Its specificity is not known.

The sequencing input was PBMCs. The TCR sequence derives from a woman aged 30 to 39 in good health and CMV-seronegative.

CDR3 residues: CARSRHWTSSGEQYF. The CDR3 DNA sequence: TGTGCCAGAAGCCGCCATTGGACTAGCTCAGGCGAGCAGTACTTC. The V gene is TRBV5-3, the J gene TRBJ2-7, with TRBD2 identical over 8 bases. TRBV5-3 is an ORF; its function is uncertain. The ends lost 4 bases at V and 6 bases at J; junction bases unmatched: 12. The CDR3 extends over 15 amino acids.